The clone carrying this T cell receptor (beta chain) was seen once. The data were obtained in a study of blood T cell repertoires in COVID-19. Study summary: The study drew acute and convalescent COVID-19 samples from the United States, Italy and Spain.

CDR3 size: 14 residues. V lost 3 bases to trimming and J lost 0 bases, with 3 bases between them. Germline V gene data show CDR1 as MDHEN and CDR2 as SYDVKM. Clones were read by immunoSEQ multiplex PCR, and TCRdb kept only the in-frame ones, dropping some. The sample has some 31,000 clones, roughly 80% seen once. Material: peripheral blood. The chain carries TRBV28 and TRBJ2-6, with unresolved D. This clonotype was sampled from a man in his sixties or seventies with COVID-19, enrolled during active disease. The CDR3 sequence: CASSFVSGANVLTF. CDR3 DNA sequence: TGTGCCAGCAGTTTCGTCTCTGGGGCCAACGTCCTGACTTTC.